One sample yielded the 15 T cell receptor beta chains listed below, sequenced in a study of T cells in Graves' hyperthyroidism and ophthalmopathy. TCR beta CDR3 sequences were amplified from RNA transcripts. Initially, a first-round RT-PCR of the TCR CDR3 employed the HTBI primer set. TCRdb re-derived calls from the multiplex PCR reads in MiXCR, one entry per CDR3 protein. The sample lists a few hundred thousand distinct CDR3 sequences; 46% were seen once. The specimen sequenced was peripheral blood or thyroid tissue (not recorded which). These TCRs come from a young woman with Graves' hyperthyroidism.

The chain is built from TRBV2 and TRBJ1-2; 7 positions agree with TRBD1. This CDR3 spans 14 amino acids. Losses at the gene ends were 5 bases for V and 3 bases for J; bases not matched to a gene: 6. Germline CDR1 reads SNHLY; CDR2 reads FYNNEI. The CDR3 bases are TGTGCCAGCAGTACCCAAACAGGGGACTATGGCTACACCTTC. This codes for CASSTQTGDYGYTF.

This clonotype occurred a few times. The gene calls are TRBV7-2 and TRBJ1-6; D unresolved. Germline V gives CDR1 SGHTA, CDR2 FQGNSA. The CDR3 has 14 residues. Trimming left V 5 bases short and J 7 bases short, with 12 bases between. The CDR3 DNA sequence: TGTGCCAGCAGCCTCCGAACTGAAAATTCACCCCTCCACTTT. This sequence encodes CASSLRTENSPLHF.

The V and J genes are TRBV10-3 and TRBJ1-2; D gene ambiguous. The V gene lost 5 bases and the J gene lost 4 bases, with 5 bases spanning the gap. The CDR3 contains 11 residues. CDR1 is ENHRY and CDR2 is SYGVKD in the germline V gene. The CDR3 here is CAISSPYGYTF. The CDR3 nucleotides read TGTGCCATCAGTTCCCCCTATGGCTACACCTTC.

This clonotype came up a few times. The chain is built from TRBV7-2 and TRBJ1-1; D ambiguous. The V end was cut by 7 bases, the J end by 8 bases, with 11 bases between. CDR3 length: 11 amino acids. From germline, CDR1 is SGHTA and CDR2 FQGNSA. DNA for the CDR3: TGTGCCAGCATGGAGGCAGACGAAGCTTTCTTT. As protein: CASMEADEAFF. Using reference TRBV7-2 and TRBJ1-1 for the parts outside the CDR3, the full variable domain is GAGVSQSPSNKVTEKGKDVELRCDPISGHTALYWYRQSLGQGLEFLIYFQGNSAPDKSGLPSDRFSAERTGGSVSTLTIQRTQQEDSAVYLCASMEADEAFFGQGTRLTVV.

The chain is built from TRBV2 and TRBJ1-6, with D uncertain. V gave up 5 bases and J gave up 7 bases, with 12 bases separating them. CDR1 and CDR2 from the germline V gene are SNHLY and FYNNEI. CDR3 length equals 14 residues. Here the CDR3 DNA reads TGTGCCAGCAGTCTGGCGAACGTCAATTCACCCCTCCACTTT. Translated, it gives CASSLANVNSPLHF.

The V gene is TRBV5-1, the J gene TRBJ2-7, with D maybe TRBD2 (5 bases). CDR1 is SGHRS, CDR2 YFSETQ, per germline. The V end was cut by 0 bases, the J end by 2 bases, with 15 bases between. The CDR3 is 16 residues long. The CDR3 nucleotides read TGCGCCAGCAGCTTGGGTCTTTTCGGACTCCCCTACGAGCAGTACTTC. It translates to CASSLGLFGLPYEQYF.

The chain recombines TRBV2 with TRBJ2-5, with a weak D call TRBD2 (6 bases). From germline, CDR1 is SNHLY and CDR2 FYNNEI. The CDR3 covers 14 residues. The ends were cut back, 6 bases at V and 2 bases at J, with 13 bases in the middle. The CDR3 bases are TGTGCCAGCAGCGCCAGGGAGGTACAAGAGACCCAGTACTTC. Translated: CASSAREVQETQYF.

This sequence joins TRBV5-1 and TRBJ1-1; D gene ambiguous. This CDR3 has 14 residues. V lost 2 bases, J lost 1 base, and 9 bases lay in between. The V gene's germline CDR1 is SGHRS and CDR2 YFSETQ. CDR3 residues: CASSFIGKNTEAFF. The CDR3 DNA follows: TGCGCCAGCAGCTTTATTGGGAAGAACACTGAAGCTTTCTTT.

This clonotype was counted at least ten times. The chain uses TRBV19 and TRBJ1-1, with unresolved D. Germline assignment: CDR1 LNHDA and CDR2 SQIVND (reference sequence). The ends were cut back, 3 bases at V and 1 base at J, with 9 bases in the middle. CDR3 length: 14 amino acids. The chain's CDR3 is CASSIGQKNTEAFF. Here the CDR3 DNA reads TGTGCCAGTAGTATTGGGCAGAAGAACACTGAAGCTTTCTTT.

The CDR3 sequence is CASSQDDRFSYEQYF. Here the CDR3 DNA reads TGTGCCAGCAGCCAAGACGACAGGTTCTCCTACGAGCAGTACTTC. This chain links TRBV7-9 with TRBJ2-7; tentatively, D is TRBD1 (6 bases). This CDR3 contains 15 residues. The germline V and J ends were trimmed by 5 bases and 0 bases, with 14 bases remaining between them. Germline assignment: CDR1 SEHNR and CDR2 FQNEAQ (reference sequence).

This clonotype was seen at least ten times. The chain employs TRBV7-9 and TRBJ2-7; 7 bases line up with TRBD1. The CDR3 runs to 13 residues. The V gene end was trimmed by 5 bases and the J gene end by 2 bases; junction bases not matched to a gene: 3. Germline V lookup: CDR1 SEHNR, CDR2 FQNEAQ (reference sequence). CDR3 DNA: TGTGCCAGCAGCAAGGGACAGCCCTACGAGCAGTACTTC. Translating it yields CASSKGQPYEQYF.

Many counts were recorded for this clonotype. The CDR3 bases are TGTGCCACCAGCAGAGTCCTGAACACCGGGGAGCTGTTTTTT. It encodes CATSRVLNTGELFF. V gene TRBV15 combines with J gene TRBJ2-2; no clear D gene. Trimming removed 1 base from V and 1 base from J, with 4 bases in between. The CDR3 has 14 residues. Germline V CDR1 and CDR2: LNHNV, YYDKDF (reference sequence).

This clonotype was seen a few times. The chain is built from TRBV27 and TRBJ2-5, with TRBD1 matching over 9 bases. This CDR3 has 14 amino acids. V lost 4 bases, J lost 3 bases, and 3 bases stayed unmatched. CDR1 and CDR2 from the germline V gene are MNHEY and SMNVEV (reference sequence). This CDR3 reads CASSSWDREETQYF. The CDR3 DNA reads as TGTGCCAGCAGTTCCTGGGACAGGGAAGAGACCCAGTACTTC.

The chain uses TRBV10-3 and TRBJ2-7, with TRBD2 identical over 7 bases. The CDR3 is made up of 15 amino acids. With V trimmed by 5 bases and J by 5 bases, 12 bases remained unmatched. Germline V gene data show CDR1 as ENHRY and CDR2 as SYGVKD. The CDR3 spells CAISFKWEGRDEQYF. DNA of the CDR3: TGTGCCATCAGTTTCAAGTGGGAGGGCCGAGACGAGCAGTACTTC.

Remarks on this clonotype: A junction end diverges from the germline sequence, so it may reflect a read error. The gene calls are TRBV4-3 and TRBJ2-7; 8 bases map to TRBD1. CDR1 LGHNA and CDR2 YSLEER come from the germline V gene. The CDR3 spans 15 residues. The CDR3: CASSQGGQVSYDQYF. DNA of the CDR3: TGCGCCAGCAGCCAAGGGGGACAGGTCTCCTACGACCAGTACTTC.